Here is one T cell receptor (beta chain) with its context. This sample stems from a study of blood T cell repertoires in COVID-19. The assay was immunoSEQ multiplex PCR, and TCRdb's table has in-frame clones only and misses some. The data contain 50,000 to 80,000 clones, about nine tenths of them singletons. With V trimmed by 0 bases and J by 8 bases, 9 bases remained unmatched. Germline assignment: CDR1 MGHRA and CDR2 YSYEKL. The CDR3 sequence is 15 residues long. The chain recombines TRBV4-1 with TRBJ1-2; 7 nucleotides match TRBD1. The receptor comes from a woman of 80 years or more with active COVID-19. The sequenced sample consisted of peripheral blood. This CDR3 is CASSQEGQIPSGYTF. In DNA, the CDR3 is TGCGCCAGCAGCCAAGAGGGACAGATTCCTTCCGGCTACACCTTC.